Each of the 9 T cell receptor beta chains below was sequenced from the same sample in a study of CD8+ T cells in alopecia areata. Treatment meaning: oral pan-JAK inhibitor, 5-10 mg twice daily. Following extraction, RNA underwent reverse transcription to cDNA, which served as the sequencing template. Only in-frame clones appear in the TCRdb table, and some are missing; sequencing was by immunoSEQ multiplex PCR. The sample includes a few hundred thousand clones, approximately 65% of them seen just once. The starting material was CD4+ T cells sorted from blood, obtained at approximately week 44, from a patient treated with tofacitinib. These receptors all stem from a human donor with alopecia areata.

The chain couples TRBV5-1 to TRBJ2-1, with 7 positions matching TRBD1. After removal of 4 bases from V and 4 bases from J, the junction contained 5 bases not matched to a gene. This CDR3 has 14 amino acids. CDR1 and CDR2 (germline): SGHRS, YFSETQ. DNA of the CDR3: TGCGCCAGCAGCCCTGGGACAGAATACAATGAGCAGTTCTTC. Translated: CASSPGTEYNEQFF.

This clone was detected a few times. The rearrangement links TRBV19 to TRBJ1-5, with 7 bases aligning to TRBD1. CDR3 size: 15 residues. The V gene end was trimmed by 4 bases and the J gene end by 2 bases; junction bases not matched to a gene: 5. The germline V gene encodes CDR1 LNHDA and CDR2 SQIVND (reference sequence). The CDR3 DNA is TGTGCCAGTAGTACCTACGGGACAGGCAATCAGCCCCAGCATTTT. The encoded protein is CASSTYGTGNQPQHF.

The CDR3 spells CASANTGNNSPLHF. In nucleotides, the CDR3 is TGTGCTAGTGCCAACACAGGGAATAATTCACCCCTCCACTTT. The chain couples TRBV12-5 to TRBJ1-6; weak D call: TRBD1 (6 bases). The CDR3 runs 14 residues. Germline V gives CDR1 LGHNT, CDR2 FRNRAP. Trimming took 7 bases from V and 5 from J, leaving 12 bases between them.

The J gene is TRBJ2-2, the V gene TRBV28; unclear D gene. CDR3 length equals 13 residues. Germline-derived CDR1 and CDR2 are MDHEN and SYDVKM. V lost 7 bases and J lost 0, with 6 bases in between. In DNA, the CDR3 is TGTGCCAGCACGCAACCGAACACCGGGGAGCTGTTTTTT. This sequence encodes CASTQPNTGELFF.

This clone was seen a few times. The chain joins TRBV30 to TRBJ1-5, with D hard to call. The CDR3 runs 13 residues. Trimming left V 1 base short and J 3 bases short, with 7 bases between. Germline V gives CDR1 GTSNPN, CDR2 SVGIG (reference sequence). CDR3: CAWSGQANQPQHF. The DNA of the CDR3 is TGTGCCTGGAGTGGACAAGCCAATCAGCCCCAGCATTTT.

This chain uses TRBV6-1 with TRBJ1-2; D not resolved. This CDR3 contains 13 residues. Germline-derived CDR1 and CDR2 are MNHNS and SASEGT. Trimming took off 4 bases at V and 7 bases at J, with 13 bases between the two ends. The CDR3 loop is CASSAMGFGGYTF. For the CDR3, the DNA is TGTGCCAGCAGTGCTATGGGGTTCGGTGGCTACACCTTC.

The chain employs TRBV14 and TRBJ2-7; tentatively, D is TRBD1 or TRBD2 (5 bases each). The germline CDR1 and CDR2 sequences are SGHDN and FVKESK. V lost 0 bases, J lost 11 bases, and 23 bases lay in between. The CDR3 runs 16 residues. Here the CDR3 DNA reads TGTGCCAGCAGCCAAGAGTGCGGGCGGTGTTCGGGGCAGGAGTACTTC. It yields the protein CASSQECGRCSGQEYF.

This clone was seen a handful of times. The CDR3 nucleotides read TGCGCCAGCAGCCAAGGGTTCCAGGGGGCCGATACGCAGTATTTT. This sequence encodes CASSQGFQGADTQYF. The chain carries TRBV4-3 and TRBJ2-3, with TRBD1 matching 8 bases. Germline assignment: CDR1 LGHNA and CDR2 YSLEER. V lost 1 base to trimming and J lost 6 bases; unmatched junction nucleotides: 6. This CDR3 is built from 15 residues.

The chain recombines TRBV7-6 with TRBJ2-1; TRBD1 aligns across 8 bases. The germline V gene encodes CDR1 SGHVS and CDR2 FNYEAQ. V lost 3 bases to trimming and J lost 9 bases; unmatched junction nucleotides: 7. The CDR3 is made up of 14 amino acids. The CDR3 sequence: CASSFDRGIAEQFF. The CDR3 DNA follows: TGTGCCAGCAGCTTCGACAGGGGAATCGCTGAGCAGTTCTTC.